One sample yielded the 32 T cell receptor beta chains listed below, sequenced in a study of T-cell memory formation after mild COVID-19. TCRdb redid the calling of the 5' RACE reads with MiXCR, one entry per CDR3 protein. The sample includes under 300,000 distinct CDR3 sequences, about 17% of them seen just once. Sequencing was performed on PBMCs or a T cell subset sorted from them (not recorded which). These receptors all come from a young man who had mild COVID-19 (a few samples of this study predate the infection). Cell type and time point are not known.

This clonotype was picked up many times. The V and J genes are TRBV5-1 and TRBJ2-5; TRBD1 or TRBD2 may be the D gene (6 bases each). CDR1 and CDR2 from the germline V gene are SGHRS and YFSETQ. The CDR3 runs 15 residues. Trimming cost V 4 bases and J 5 bases, with 18 bases left between them. The CDR3 nucleotides are TGCGCCAGCAGCCCGGGGGCAGGGGCTTGGGAGACCCAGTACTTC. It translates to CASSPGAGAWETQYF.

This clonotype was seen only a few times. The V call is TRBV3-1, the J call TRBJ2-7; no firm D call. CDR3 length: 14 residues. Germline values: CDR1 LGHDT, CDR2 YNNKEL (reference sequence). Trimming removed 4 bases at V and 3 bases at J, with 13 bases between. The CDR3 reads CASSRWTSYYEQYF. Written as DNA, the CDR3 is TGTGCCAGCAGCCGTTGGACCTCGTACTACGAGCAGTACTTC.

The chain has TRBV5-1 and TRBJ2-2; D is uncertain. V shed 0 bases and J shed 6 bases, with 9 bases lying between them. Germline CDR1 is SGHRS and CDR2 is YFSETQ. The CDR3 runs to 14 residues. CDR3 amino acids: CASSLAMDPGELFF. In DNA, the CDR3 is TGCGCCAGCAGCTTGGCTATGGACCCCGGGGAGCTGTTTTTT.

The sample holds a few counts of this clonotype. This chain uses TRBV3-1 with TRBJ2-3; D unclear. CDR3 length: 13 amino acids. Germline V gives CDR1 LGHDT, CDR2 YNNKEL (reference sequence). V lost 4 bases, J lost 2 bases, and 7 bases lay in between. As DNA, the CDR3 is TGTGCCAGCAGCCCCACAAACACAGATACGCAGTATTTT. Amino acid sequence: CASSPTNTDTQYF.

This rearrangement joins TRBV29-1 to TRBJ1-1, with D perhaps TRBD1 (6 bases). V lost 6 bases, J lost 0 bases, and 14 bases lay in between. This CDR3 has 14 residues. Germline CDR1 and CDR2: SQVTM and ANQGSEA. The CDR3 DNA reads as TGCAGCGTCGTACAGGGCGCAGTGAACACTGAAGCTTTCTTT. Translating gives CSVVQGAVNTEAFF.

This clonotype turned up a few times. The J gene is TRBJ2-5, the V gene TRBV2, with D perhaps matching TRBD2 (6 bases). With 5 bases removed from V and 5 bases from J, the gap between germline ends came to 12 bases. Per the germline V gene, CDR1 is SNHLY and CDR2 is FYNNEI. CDR3 length: 13 amino acids. CDR3 in DNA: TGTGCCAGCAGTTTTAGCGGCGTGGAGACCCAGTACTTC. It is translated as CASSFSGVETQYF. Supplemented by reference TRBV2 and TRBJ2-5, the full variable domain reads EPEVTQTPSHQVTQMGQEVILRCVPISNHLYFYWYRQILGQKVEFLVSFYNNEISEKSEIFDDQFSVERPDGSNFTLKIRSTKLEDSAMYFCASSFSGVETQYFGPGTRLLVL.

This clonotype was seen a few times. The rearrangement joins TRBV7-2 to TRBJ2-7; perhaps D is TRBD1 or TRBD2 (5 bases each). The CDR3 sequence is 13 residues long. Germline V lookup: CDR1 SGHTA, CDR2 FQGNSA. Trimming took off 5 bases at V and 5 bases at J, with 13 bases between the two ends. CDR3 protein: CASSASRDDEQYF. In nucleotides, the CDR3 is TGTGCCAGCAGCGCAAGTAGGGACGACGAGCAGTACTTC. The whole variable domain, remainder taken from reference TRBV7-2 and TRBJ2-7, is GAGVSQSPSNKVTEKGKDVELRCDPISGHTALYWYRQSLGQGLEFLIYFQGNSAPDKSGLPSDRFSAERTGGSVSTLTIQRTQQEDSAVYLCASSASRDDEQYFGPGTRLTVT.

The chain recombines TRBV29-1 with TRBJ2-5; D call uncertain. CDR3 length equals 12 residues. Germline values: CDR1 SQVTM, CDR2 ANQGSEA. Trimming removed 4 bases at V and 1 base at J, with 7 bases between. The CDR3 DNA reads TGCAGCGTTGCCCAGTCCCAAGAGACCCAGTACTTC. It codes for CSVAQSQETQYF.

This clonotype was seen only a few times. The V gene is TRBV7-2, the J gene TRBJ2-4; weak D call: TRBD1 (5 bases). CDR1 SGHTA and CDR2 FQGNSA come from the germline V gene. V gave up 5 bases and J gave up 12 bases, with 17 bases separating them. This CDR3 region has 13 residues. In DNA, the CDR3 is TGTGCCAGCAGCGAAAGGGGCCCGTCTTCTCAGTACTTC. It is translated as CASSERGPSSQYF.

CDR3 sequence reads: CASSRLAGGPGEQYV. The CDR3 region has the DNA TGTGCCAGCAGTCGACTAGCGGGGGGGCCGGGAGAGCAGTACGTC. The chain joins TRBV28 to TRBJ2-7; TRBD2 agrees at 14 bases. Germline values: CDR1 MDHEN, CDR2 SYDVKM. The CDR3 covers 15 residues. The ends lost 5 bases at V and 7 bases at J; junction bases unmatched: 7.

This clonotype was counted between two and nine times. V is TRBV7-2 and J is TRBJ2-7; D gene unclear. V was trimmed by 2 bases and J by 3 bases, leaving 8 bases between them. This CDR3 has 13 amino acids. CDR1 SGHTA and CDR2 FQGNSA come from the germline V gene. CDR3 residues: CASSLYQNYEQYF. The CDR3 coding sequence is TGTGCCAGCAGCTTATACCAGAACTACGAGCAGTACTTC. Together with reference TRBV7-2 and TRBJ2-7, the CDR3 gives the full variable domain: GAGVSQSPSNKVTEKGKDVELRCDPISGHTALYWYRQSLGQGLEFLIYFQGNSAPDKSGLPSDRFSAERTGGSVSTLTIQRTQQEDSAVYLCASSLYQNYEQYFGPGTRLTVT.

The V gene is TRBV20-1, the J gene TRBJ2-2; 8 nucleotides agree with TRBD2. CDR1 and CDR2 (germline): DFQATT, SNEGSKA (reference sequence). The CDR3 spans 16 residues. The V segment lost 0 bases and the J segment 4 bases; nucleotides outside the gene matches: 7. In DNA form, the CDR3 reads TGCAGTGCTAGAGATCCGGGGGGGCCGGGCACCGGGGAGCTGTTTTTT. It specifies CSARDPGGPGTGELFF.

The V call is TRBV20-1, the J call TRBJ1-5, with a possible D match to TRBD1 (5 bases). Germline V gene data show CDR1 as DFQATT and CDR2 as SNEGSKA (reference sequence). V gave up 0 bases and J gave up 0 bases, with 9 bases separating them. The CDR3 has 15 residues. In DNA form, the CDR3 reads TGCAGTGCTAGAGAAGGGGTTAATAGCAATCAGCCCCAGCATTTT. It specifies CSAREGVNSNQPQHF.

The chain couples TRBV3-1 to TRBJ2-7; perhaps TRBD1 as D (6 bases). Germline-derived CDR1 and CDR2 are LGHDT and YNNKEL (reference sequence). The CDR3 totals 13 residues. Between the trimmed V and J ends, which lost 10 bases and 1 base, there was a span of 14 bases. The CDR3 reads CATSLQGSYEQYF. The CDR3 nucleotides read TGTGCCACCTCTTTACAGGGTTCCTACGAGCAGTACTTC.

This sequence joins TRBV7-9 and TRBJ1-4; D might be TRBD1 (5 bases). V lost 1 base, J lost 3 bases, and 15 bases lay in between. CDR1 is SEHNR, CDR2 FQNEAQ, per germline (reference sequence). This CDR3 has 17 amino acids. The CDR3 loop reads CASSLVAGKEANEKLFF. CDR3 DNA: TGTGCCAGCAGCTTAGTCGCAGGGAAAGAGGCTAATGAAAAACTGTTTTTT.

Turning to this clonotype: Possible read error: a much larger clone is one base away. CDR3 nucleotides: TGCGACAGCAATGAAGGGGGAGCAGCTAGCACAGATACGCAGTATTTT. Its translation: CDSNEGGAASTDTQYF. The V and J genes are TRBV5-1 and TRBJ2-3; the D gene is possibly TRBD1 (6 bases). The CDR3 runs 16 residues. The germline V gene encodes CDR1 SGHRS and CDR2 YFSETQ.

Worth noting for this clonotype: A read error may account for a junction end that differs from germline. The genes are TRBV6-5 and TRBJ2-7, with 7 positions matching TRBD1. The CDR3 spans 13 residues. Germline CDR1 reads MNHEY; CDR2 reads SVGAGI. In DNA form, the CDR3 reads TGTGCCTCACTCCGGGACAGTCCCTACGAGCAGTGCTTC. Amino acids: CASLRDSPYEQCF.

This clonotype was seen many times. The genes are TRBV7-9 and TRBJ2-1; 7 nucleotides align to TRBD2. The CDR3 is 13 residues long. CDR1 is SEHNR and CDR2 is FQNEAQ in the germline V gene (reference sequence). Losses at the gene ends were 8 bases for V and 0 bases for J; bases not matched to a gene: 1. CDR3 protein: CASRGDSYNEQFF. DNA of the CDR3: TGTGCCAGCCGGGGGGACTCCTACAATGAGCAGTTCTTC.

The gene calls are TRBV5-3 and TRBJ2-1; 8 bases fit TRBD1. TRBV5-3 is assigned to the ORF class and has an uncertain function. V dropped 0 bases and J dropped 7; count of bases not matched to a gene: 9. The CDR3 sequence is 16 residues long. CDR3 DNA: TGTGCCAGAAGCTTGGCGCAGGGGGCTCAGGGAAATGAGCAGTTCTTC. Translation gives CARSLAQGAQGNEQFF.

The chain carries TRBV5-1 and TRBJ1-1; TRBD1 agrees at 10 bases. Trimming removed 4 bases from V and 2 bases from J; junction bases left unmatched: 8. CDR3 length equals 16 residues. Germline CDR1 and CDR2: SGHRS and YFSETQ. The CDR3 here is CASSDPGQGLNTEAFF. In DNA form, the CDR3 reads TGCGCCAGCAGCGACCCGGGACAGGGGCTTAACACTGAAGCTTTCTTT.

In this sample, this clonotype turned up a few times. This chain connects TRBV6-2 or TRBV6-3 to TRBJ2-1, with D uncertain. V lost 8 bases to trimming and J lost 7 bases, with 15 bases between them. CDR3 length: 13 amino acids. CDR1 and CDR2 (germline): MNHEY, SVGEGT. CDR3 sequence: CASGQATSNEQFF. The DNA for the CDR3 is TGTGCCAGCGGGCAGGCGACCTCAAATGAGCAGTTCTTC.

Many counts were recorded for this clonotype. The J gene is TRBJ2-3, the V gene TRBV5-1; 8 positions match TRBD1. The junction had 5 bases not matched to a gene; V was cut back by 4 bases and J by 4 bases. This CDR3 contains 14 residues. Germline V CDR1 and CDR2: SGHRS, YFSETQ. The CDR3 DNA is TGCGCCAGCAGCCCGGGACAGGCCGCAGATACGCAGTATTTT. This encodes CASSPGQAADTQYF.

The rearrangement uses TRBV15 and TRBJ2-3; a possible D gene is TRBD2 (6 bases). Germline CDR1 is LNHNV and CDR2 is YYDKDF (reference sequence). V lost 0 bases and J 2 bases, leaving 18 bases between the germline ends. This CDR3 has 18 residues. CDR3 bases: TGTGCCACCAGCAGAGATCGGGCACTTAGCGGACCCACAGATACGCAGTATTTT. It codes for CATSRDRALSGPTDTQYF.

This clonotype was seen more than once but under ten times. The chain uses TRBV5-1 and TRBJ2-1; weak D call: TRBD2 (6 bases). The CDR3 has 14 amino acids. Germline values: CDR1 SGHRS, CDR2 YFSETQ. The V gene lost 0 bases and the J gene lost 7 bases, with 11 bases spanning the gap. The CDR3 nucleotides are TGCGCCAGCAGCTTGGTCGGGGACTCGAATGAGCAGTTCTTC. Encoded protein: CASSLVGDSNEQFF.

This clonotype was picked up a small number of times. CDR3 sequence (DNA): TGTGCCAGCAGCTTCGGGACACGGACCATCGATGAGCAGTTCTTC. Amino acids: CASSFGTRTIDEQFF. The rearrangement links TRBV11-2 to TRBJ2-1, with D maybe TRBD1 (6 bases). The CDR3 is made up of 15 amino acids. The germline V and J ends were trimmed by 3 bases and 8 bases, with 17 bases remaining between them. The germline V gene has CDR1 SGHAT and CDR2 FQNNGV.

V is TRBV7-2 and J is TRBJ1-6, with 7 bases identical to TRBD1. J lost 11 bases, V lost 5 bases, and 3 bases had no gene match. This CDR3 contains 12 residues. CDR1 is SGHTA, CDR2 FQGNSA, per germline. CDR3 residues: CASSIQGTPLHF. The CDR3 coding sequence is TGTGCCAGCAGCATACAGGGGACACCCCTCCACTTT.

This chain connects TRBV7-2 to TRBJ2-5; a possible D gene is TRBD1 (6 bases). Germline V gives CDR1 SGHTA, CDR2 FQGNSA. Trimming cost V 5 bases and J 4 bases, with 17 bases left between them. The CDR3 has 15 residues. The CDR3, as DNA: TGTGCCAGCAGCCCTACCCCAGGGGCAGGAGAGACCCAGTACTTC. This gives the protein CASSPTPGAGETQYF.

The sample holds a few counts of this clonotype. The chain couples TRBV7-8 to TRBJ2-5; 8 bases match TRBD1. The V gene end was trimmed by 5 bases and the J gene end by 1 base; junction bases not matched to a gene: 6. CDR1 is SGHVS and CDR2 is FQNEAQ in the germline V gene. This CDR3 contains 15 residues. The DNA for the CDR3 is TGTGCCAGCAGCACCGGACAGGGAAGCCAAGAGACCCAGTACTTC. It specifies CASSTGQGSQETQYF.

A single count supports this clonotype. This chain joins TRBV7-2 and TRBJ1-1; TRBD1 aligns across 8 bases. V lost 5 bases to trimming and J lost 4 bases; unmatched junction nucleotides: 6. CDR3 size: 14 residues. CDR1 is SGHTA and CDR2 is FQGNSA in the germline V gene. The CDR3 here is CASSPQGARTEAFF. CDR3 DNA: TGTGCCAGCAGCCCCCAGGGGGCGCGCACTGAAGCTTTCTTT.

This clonotype was recorded a few times. V is TRBV5-1 and J is TRBJ2-7; D tentatively fits TRBD1 or TRBD2 (5 bases each). The CDR3 consists of 14 residues. Trimming left V 2 bases short and J 2 bases short, with 11 bases between. Germline CDR1 SGHRS, CDR2 YFSETQ. The CDR3 nucleotides read TGCGCCAGCAGCTTTGCTGGGGGACCCTACGAGCAGTACTTC. It encodes CASSFAGGPYEQYF.

V gene TRBV4-1 combines with J gene TRBJ1-2; D might be TRBD1 (5 bases). Trimming cost V 1 base and J 4 bases, with 13 bases left between them. Germline lookup yields CDR1 MGHRA and CDR2 YSYEKL. CDR3 length equals 15 residues. The CDR3 here is CASSQVVAGPYGYTF. CDR3 DNA: TGCGCCAGCAGCCAAGTAGTGGCAGGGCCCTATGGCTACACCTTC.

The genes are TRBV7-3 and TRBJ1-2; TRBD1 matches 8 bases. The CDR3 has 16 residues. With 1 base clipped from V and 13 bases from J, the junction kept 17 bases outside the gene matches. Germline V gives CDR1 SGHTA, CDR2 FQGTGA. As DNA, the CDR3 is TGTGCCAGCAGCTTAAGAACCTCGGGGACAGGAACCCCCCTCACCTTC. Its translation is CASSLRTSGTGTPLTF.